A single sample is the source of the 28 T cell receptor beta chains below, sequenced in a study of early T cells in non-severe SARS-CoV-2 infection. TCRdb itself ran the 5' RACE reads through MiXCR, one entry per CDR3 protein. The sample has 60,000 to 75,000 distinct CDR3 sequences; 12% are singletons. The sequenced sample was whole blood. Receptors originate from an adult who was a healthcare worker with PCR-confirmed SARS-CoV-2 infection or an uninfected control (not recorded which).

The V call is TRBV9, the J call TRBJ1-3; D gene ambiguous. Trimming took off 4 bases at V and 2 bases at J, with 16 bases between the two ends. This CDR3 contains 16 residues. Germline V gene sequence: CDR1 SGDLS, CDR2 YYNGEE. This CDR3 reads CASSSDLRGTGNTIYF. The CDR3 DNA sequence: TGTGCCAGCAGCTCGGACCTTAGAGGAACTGGAAACACCATATATTTT. The variable domain in full, with the rest retrieved from reference TRBV9 and TRBJ1-3, is DSGVTQTPKHLITATGQRVTLRCSPRSGDLSVYWYQQSLDQGLQFLIQYYNGEERAKGNILERFSAQQFPDLHSELNLSSLELGDSALYFCASSSDLRGTGNTIYFGEGSWLTVV.

This clonotype was picked up many times. The V gene is TRBV18, the J gene TRBJ2-7; 9 nucleotides align to TRBD2. Germline CDR1 KGHSH, CDR2 LQKENI. This CDR3 is 16 amino acids long. With 6 bases clipped from V and 5 bases from J, the junction kept 14 bases outside the gene matches. CDR3: CASSLAGGPVAHEQYF. DNA for the CDR3: TGTGCCAGCTCGTTGGCGGGAGGGCCTGTTGCCCACGAGCAGTACTTC.

This clonotype has just a few counts. The chain combines TRBV14 with TRBJ2-5; 9 bases are shared with TRBD2. CDR3 length equals 16 residues. The V segment lost 4 bases and the J segment 4 bases; nucleotides outside the gene matches: 10. Per germline, CDR1 SGHDN and CDR2 FVKESK. The CDR3 loop is CASSRLGLAVGETQYF. CDR3 in DNA: TGTGCCAGCAGCCGGTTGGGACTAGCTGTTGGAGAGACCCAGTACTTC.

This chain links TRBV19 with TRBJ2-7, with D perhaps matching TRBD1 or TRBD2 (5 bases each). The V gene's germline CDR1 is LNHDA and CDR2 SQIVND (reference sequence). The length of the CDR3 is 14 residues. V was cut by 5 bases and J by 3 bases, with 14 bases left in between. The CDR3 bases are TGTGCCAGTAGTGCGACGGGACGGCTCTACGAGCAGTACTTC. This gives the protein CASSATGRLYEQYF.

This clonotype was detected only a few times. V usage is TRBV20-1 and J usage is TRBJ1-5; D is possibly TRBD1 (6 bases). V was trimmed by 6 bases and J by 4 bases, leaving 16 bases between them. Germline V gives CDR1 DFQATT, CDR2 SNEGSKA (reference sequence). The CDR3 spans 14 residues. CDR3 nucleotides: TGCAGTGCCTCCTCCCCAGGGGATAATCAGCCCCAGCATTTT. As protein: CSASSPGDNQPQHF.

This clonotype was found many times. The chain couples TRBV29-1 to TRBJ2-1, with 11 bases matching TRBD1. Trimming at V came to 3 bases and at J to 9 bases, leaving 10 bases not matched to a gene. The CDR3 covers 15 residues. Germline-derived CDR1 and CDR2 are SQVTM and ANQGSEA. This CDR3 is CSVDARDRGFGEQFF. CDR3 coding DNA: TGCAGCGTTGATGCACGGGACAGGGGGTTTGGTGAGCAGTTCTTC.

This clonotype was counted ten times or more. The chain combines TRBV10-3 with TRBJ2-7; TRBD1 matches 7 bases. V gave up 6 bases and J gave up 3 bases; unmatched junction bases: 11. Germline CDR1 is ENHRY and CDR2 is SYGVKD. The CDR3 extends over 15 amino acids. The CDR3 region is CAIRAGQAGNYEQYF. The CDR3 DNA reads TGTGCCATCAGAGCCGGACAGGCCGGGAACTACGAGCAGTACTTC.

The chain combines TRBV3-1 with TRBJ2-3; D is unresolved. V was trimmed by 2 bases and J by 0 bases, leaving 6 bases between them. This CDR3 spans 14 amino acids. CDR1 and CDR2 (germline): LGHDT, YNNKEL (reference sequence). The CDR3 sequence is CASSQWRSTDTQYF. DNA for the CDR3: TGTGCCAGCAGCCAATGGAGAAGCACAGATACGCAGTATTTT.

In this sample, this clonotype turned up a few times. This chain links TRBV10-3 with TRBJ2-3; TRBD2 agrees at 14 bases. The germline V gene encodes CDR1 ENHRY and CDR2 SYGVKD. V lost 0 bases to trimming and J lost 4 bases; unmatched junction nucleotides: 6. CDR3 size: 18 residues. The CDR3 DNA sequence: TGTGCCATCAGTGAGTCGACTAGCGGGAGGGCCCGATCAGATACGCAGTATTTT. It specifies CAISESTSGRARSDTQYF.

There are many counts of this clonotype. This chain connects TRBV27 to TRBJ2-7; 13 nucleotides match TRBD2. Looked up from germline, CDR1 is MNHEY and CDR2 is SMNVEV (reference sequence). After removal of 7 bases from V and 2 bases from J, the junction contained 14 bases not matched to a gene. This CDR3 is 18 amino acids long. CDR3 region: CASIYRGTSGRAAYEQYF. The CDR3 nucleotides are TGTGCCAGCATCTACCGAGGTACTAGCGGGAGGGCCGCCTACGAGCAGTACTTC.

The chain recombines TRBV6-5 with TRBJ1-2; D gene uncertain. The CDR3 covers 14 residues. Germline V gene data show CDR1 as MNHEY and CDR2 as SVGAGI. V gave up 6 bases and J gave up 0 bases, with 11 bases separating them. CDR3 nucleotide sequence: TGTGCCAGCAGCTCCCGGAAAGCTAACTATGGCTACACCTTC. This encodes CASSSRKANYGYTF.

The chain has TRBV3-1 and TRBJ2-7; 7 bases match TRBD2. From germline, CDR1 is LGHDT and CDR2 YNNKEL (reference sequence). With 5 bases clipped from V and 7 bases from J, the junction kept 8 bases outside the gene matches. The CDR3 is 13 residues long. CDR3 sequence (DNA): TGTGCCAGCAGCGCCCGTACCGGGGGGGAGCAGTACTTC. This translates into CASSARTGGEQYF.

This clonotype was seen many times. This chain uses TRBV6-6 with TRBJ2-1; unclear D gene. CDR1 and CDR2 (germline): MNHNY, SVGAGI (reference sequence). V dropped 3 bases and J dropped 9 bases, with 12 bases sitting between them. The CDR3 sequence is 13 residues long. CDR3 amino acids: CASSYRQVTEQFF. The CDR3 coding sequence is TGTGCCAGCAGTTATAGGCAGGTTACTGAGCAGTTCTTC.

The gene calls are TRBV3-1 and TRBJ1-2; 8 bases line up with TRBD1. This CDR3 has 14 residues. V gave up 5 bases and J gave up 8 bases; unmatched junction bases: 10. The germline V gene encodes CDR1 LGHDT and CDR2 YNNKEL (reference sequence). The CDR3 sequence: CASSNRDRKNGYTF. The CDR3 DNA reads TGTGCCAGCAGCAATCGGGACAGGAAGAACGGCTACACCTTC. The full variable domain, in which reference TRBV3-1 and TRBJ1-2 provide the parts outside the CDR3, is DTAVSQTPKYLVTQMGNDKSIKCEQNLGHDTMYWYKQDSKKFLKIMFSYNNKELIINETVPNRFSPKSPDKAHLNLHINSLELGDSAVYFCASSNRDRKNGYTFGSGTRLTVV.

In its sample, this clonotype was seen many times. The chain carries TRBV29-1 and TRBJ1-1; maybe TRBD1 (6 bases). The germline V gene has CDR1 SQVTM and CDR2 ANQGSEA. The CDR3 has 14 amino acids. Deletions cut 4 bases from V and 0 bases from J, with 12 bases between. The CDR3 DNA reads TGCAGCGTTGTAGGGGGGGGAATGAACACTGAAGCTTTCTTT. It codes for CSVVGGGMNTEAFF.

In its sample, this clonotype was seen many times. This chain joins TRBV7-2 and TRBJ1-1; possible D gene TRBD1, 6 bases. This CDR3 is built from 13 residues. The ends were cut back, 3 bases at V and 4 bases at J, with 9 bases in the middle. Germline CDR1 reads SGHTA; CDR2 reads FQGNSA. CDR3 region: CASSLNRATEAFF. The CDR3 DNA is TGTGCCAGCAGCTTGAACAGGGCCACTGAAGCTTTCTTT.

CDR3 coding DNA: TGTGCCAGCAGCTGGGCATCTAGCACAGATACGCAGTATTTT. This codes for CASSWASSTDTQYF. V and J are TRBV7-9 and TRBJ2-3, with D uncertain. From germline, CDR1 is SEHNR and CDR2 FQNEAQ (reference sequence). Trimming removed 4 bases from V and 0 bases from J, with 8 bases in between. CDR3 length equals 14 residues.

This clonotype was found many times. This chain links TRBV5-1 with TRBJ1-5, with D possibly matching TRBD1 (5 bases). This CDR3 is built from 13 residues. CDR1 is SGHRS, CDR2 YFSETQ, per germline. V shed 4 bases and J shed 1 base, with 6 bases lying between them. CDR3 nucleotide sequence: TGCGCCAGCAGCCGGGACAGCAATCAGCCCCAGCATTTT. Protein product: CASSRDSNQPQHF.

This clonotype was detected many times. The rearrangement uses TRBV18 and TRBJ2-1; 7 bases map to TRBD1. Germline trimming cut 1 base from V and 15 bases from J; bases unmatched to any gene: 12. CDR1 is KGHSH, CDR2 LQKENI, per germline. The CDR3 spans 14 residues. The CDR3 nucleotides are TGTGCCAGCTCACCACAGTCCCACCGGGACAGTCTGTTCTTC. It codes for CASSPQSHRDSLFF.

The chain has TRBV9 and TRBJ2-2, with 9 bases fitting TRBD2. Germline CDR1 reads SGDLS; CDR2 reads YYNGEE. The ends lost 0 bases at V and 6 bases at J; junction bases unmatched: 15. CDR3 length equals 19 residues. The CDR3 loop is CASSVARRSGGIGSGELFF. The CDR3 DNA reads as TGTGCCAGCAGCGTAGCCCGGCGTAGCGGGGGAATAGGATCCGGGGAGCTGTTTTTT. The whole variable domain, filled in from reference TRBV9 and TRBJ2-2, reads DSGVTQTPKHLITATGQRVTLRCSPRSGDLSVYWYQQSLDQGLQFLIQYYNGEERAKGNILERFSAQQFPDLHSELNLSSLELGDSALYFCASSVARRSGGIGSGELFFGEGSRLTVL.

The rearrangement uses TRBV6-4 and TRBJ1-1; D gene unclear. The CDR3 loop spans 14 amino acids. In germline, CDR1 is MRHNA, CDR2 SNTAGT. V gave up 6 bases and J gave up 6 bases, with 17 bases separating them. As DNA, the CDR3 is TGTGCCAGCAGAAGGTACAGTGGAGAATCTGAAGCTTTCTTT. This gives the protein CASRRYSGESEAFF.

The V and J genes are TRBV27 and TRBJ2-1; 10 positions match TRBD2. The CDR3 has 17 amino acids. Germline CDR1 is MNHEY and CDR2 is SMNVEV (reference sequence). The trim removed 5 bases at V and 5 bases at J, leaving 12 bases unmatched. CDR3: CASSPTAGGLNDNEQFF. CDR3 DNA sequence: TGTGCCAGCAGTCCCACAGCGGGGGGGCTGAATGACAATGAGCAGTTCTTC.

There are a few counts of this clonotype. The rearrangement links TRBV6-4 to TRBJ2-6; D is possibly TRBD1 (5 bases). Trimming removed 3 bases from V and 0 bases from J, with 9 bases in between. The CDR3 consists of 16 residues. Germline V gene data show CDR1 as MRHNA and CDR2 as SNTAGT. CDR3 region: CASSEKTDSGANVLTF. CDR3 bases: TGTGCCAGCAGTGAAAAGACAGACTCTGGGGCCAACGTCCTGACTTTC.

This clonotype was found many times. The chain combines TRBV4-1 with TRBJ1-3, with a weak D call TRBD1 (6 bases). CDR3 length: 15 amino acids. The V gene lost 3 bases and the J gene lost 2 bases, with 11 bases spanning the gap. Germline-derived CDR1 and CDR2 are MGHRA and YSYEKL. For the CDR3, the DNA is TGCGCCAGCAGCCAGGGGCGGGACACTGGAAACACCATATATTTT. Its protein is CASSQGRDTGNTIYF.

This clonotype has a count of ten or more. This rearrangement joins TRBV11-2 to TRBJ2-3; D might be TRBD2 (5 bases). Trimming took off 4 bases at V and 6 bases at J, with 14 bases between the two ends. CDR3 length: 14 residues. The V gene's germline CDR1 is SGHAT and CDR2 FQNNGV. In nucleotides, the CDR3 is TGTGCCAGCAGCTACAGCGGTTTTCGGGATACGCAGTATTTT. This encodes CASSYSGFRDTQYF. The full variable domain, its missing parts supplied by reference TRBV11-2 and TRBJ2-3, is EAGVAQSPRYKIIEKRQSVAFWCNPISGHATLYWYQQILGQGPKLLIQFQNNGVVDDSQLPKDRFSAERLKGVDSTLKIQPAKLEDSAVYLCASSYSGFRDTQYFGPGTRLTVL.

This clonotype appeared a few times. This chain joins TRBV9 and TRBJ2-6, with 8 nucleotides matching TRBD1. CDR1 and CDR2 (germline): SGDLS, YYNGEE. J was trimmed by 1 base and V by 4 bases; bases with no gene match: 10. The CDR3 length is 18 residues. The CDR3 DNA reads TGTGCCAGCAGCACCCGGGACAGGAGTCTATCTGGGGCCAACGTCCTGACTTTC. Its translation is CASSTRDRSLSGANVLTF.

The rearrangement joins TRBV29-1 to TRBJ2-3; D might be TRBD2 (6 bases). The V gene lost 3 bases and the J gene lost 11 bases, with 12 bases spanning the gap. Germline assignment: CDR1 SQVTM and CDR2 ANQGSEA. The CDR3 spans 11 residues. The CDR3 nucleotides read TGCAGCGTTGACTCTAGCGTTAGGCAGTATTTT. This translates into CSVDSSVRQYF.

Many counts were recorded for this clonotype. The chain combines TRBV12-3 or TRBV12-4 with TRBJ2-5; 9 nucleotides line up with TRBD2. V lost 6 bases and J lost 5; bases outside the gene matches: 13. The CDR3 contains 16 residues. DNA of the CDR3: TGTGCCAGCAGCCCCAGCGGGAGGTTCCGAGGGGAGACCCAGTACTTC. Its protein is CASSPSGRFRGETQYF.